This T cell receptor beta chain was captured in a study of blood T cells in healthy people across ages (dated by TCRdb to the mid-2010s). About the full investigation: In model experiments, template switching captured roughly one uniquely barcoded TCR beta cDNA molecule for every two T cells. Donors of different ages were randomly distributed across sequencing lanes to avoid experimental bias. Using the same blood draw, the study looked at two additional independent replicas of 1 million unique cDNA reads for two donors, one aged 18 to 29 and the other aged 80 or older. Four age groups were formed from the donors: young (average approximately 16 years), middle-aged (around 41), aged (62) and long-lived (roughly 88). Using deep sequencing normalized with unique cDNA molecular identifiers, the study measured how TCR beta repertoire diversity changes with age.

This clonotype was detected only a few times. Which antigen it targets is not known. No clone much larger than this one lies a single base away; base qualities are absent. Study-wide conclusions, independent of this receptor: There was a strong correlation between observed TCR beta diversity and the percentage of naive T cells measured by flow cytometry. Compared with the aged group, the long-lived group had more naive CD4+ T cells, fewer expanded clones and increased TCR diversity, suggesting age selection. The CMV infection status of donors was not known, potentially confounding age-related changes in expanded clonotypes. Observed TCR beta diversity per million T cells fell roughly linearly with age, and a significant reduction was already apparent by age around 40. Because profiling used bulk unsorted PBMCs, naive and antigen-experienced compartments could not be compared conclusively. Estimates of total diversity from one million sequenced T cells were regarded as lower bounds and underestimates.

The CDR3 has 15 amino acids, counting the end cysteine and phenylalanine. Only the CDR3 DNA stays, 45 bases, in frame from base 1. V is pruned by 7 bases and J by 0 bases, leaving 4 bases of the junction without a gene match. Sequences MNHEY (CDR1) and SVGEGT (CDR2) are obtained from the germline V gene. Receptor libraries were prepared by 5' RACE. TCRdb lists the instrument as Illumina HiSeq 2500. A second about 7 to 12 cycle PCR used a sample-barcoded 5' primer and a J-beta primer mix. Each TCR beta cDNA molecule received a unique molecular identifier from a template-switch 5' adaptor carrying 12 random nucleotides. At least 2.5 million CDR3-containing paired-end reads were obtained from each sample. All of the RNA was converted into first-strand cDNA using the Mint cDNA synthesis kit, with a TRBC-specific oligonucleotide serving as the primer. Following uracil-DNA glycosylase treatment, a first 18-cycle PCR with universal primers M1SS and BC2_uni_R was performed on all cDNA. Concerning the study's data processing: Each sample was normalized by randomly selecting 1 million high-quality reads, each carrying a distinct molecular identifier. Reads with shared molecular identifiers were discarded instead of being binned into consensus sequences. CDR3 identification, clonotype clustering and error correction used MiTCR with a Q25 quality threshold and the strictest error-elimination algorithm. A nonparametric unseen species model using Euler transformation provided a lower-bound estimate of total TCR beta diversity. Through fastp at Q25 and MiXCR, TCRdb rebuilt clones from the public reads, retaining in-frame beta chains. Each CDR3 protein gets just one entry, which takes the most common genes and DNA from the rows behind it. The V and J calls and clone size are TCRdb's, not the authors'. This sample is represented by 720,000 or so distinct CDR3 sequences; roughly 41% of them were singletons. About 32% of the sample belongs to the ten largest clones.

Donors were a few dozen systemically healthy Caucasian individuals from Russia aged roughly 6 to 95 years. Approximately 11 milliliters of peripheral blood were drawn from each donor into EDTA-treated Vacutainer tubes. Ficoll-Paque density-gradient centrifugation was used to isolate PBMCs, with at least 6.5 million obtained per sample. Trizol reagent was used to extract total RNA from the PBMCs, yielding at least 5.5 micrograms per sample. The percentages of naive CD45RAhigh/CD27high T cells were determined by flow cytometry on a PBMC aliquot from every donor. Rearrangement joined TRBV6-2 or TRBV6-3 to TRBJ2-2; 8 bases in the middle match TRBD1. The sequence came from an elderly man in good health. Sequencing was performed on blood. DNA sequence: TGTGCCAGCACCCAGACAGGGGCGAACACCGGGGAGCTGTTTTTT. Translated, it gives CASTQTGANTGELFF.